This TCR beta chain was documented in a study of CD8+CD57+ T cells in acquired aplastic anemia. For the study at large: The average for DNA from sorted CD4+ and CD8+ cells was 3 to 3.5 ug.

Trimming took 3 bases from V and 4 from J, leaving 12 bases between them. This CDR3 region has 13 residues. Germline values: CDR1 DFQATT, CDR2 SNEGSKA (reference sequence). Patients selected for sequencing had displayed CD8+CD57+ cell expansion by flow cytometry. Patients had not yet gotten any therapy when their blood was taken for sampling. Genomic DNA provided the template from which TCR beta VDJ and CDR3 profiles were obtained. TCRdb analysed the reads with MiXCR anew, one entry per CDR3 protein. The table lists hundreds of thousands of distinct CDR3 sequences, under 55% of them singletons. The V call is TRBV20-1, the J call TRBJ1-2; D perhaps matches TRBD1 (6 bases). Sequencing was carried out using sorted CD4+, CD8+, or CD8+CD57+ T cells (not recorded which) from PBMCs. This clonotype was sampled from a human donor with aplastic anemia. CDR3 amino acids: CSARNQGSYGYTF. The CDR3 coding sequence is TGCAGTGCTAGGAATCAGGGGAGCTATGGCTACACCTTC.